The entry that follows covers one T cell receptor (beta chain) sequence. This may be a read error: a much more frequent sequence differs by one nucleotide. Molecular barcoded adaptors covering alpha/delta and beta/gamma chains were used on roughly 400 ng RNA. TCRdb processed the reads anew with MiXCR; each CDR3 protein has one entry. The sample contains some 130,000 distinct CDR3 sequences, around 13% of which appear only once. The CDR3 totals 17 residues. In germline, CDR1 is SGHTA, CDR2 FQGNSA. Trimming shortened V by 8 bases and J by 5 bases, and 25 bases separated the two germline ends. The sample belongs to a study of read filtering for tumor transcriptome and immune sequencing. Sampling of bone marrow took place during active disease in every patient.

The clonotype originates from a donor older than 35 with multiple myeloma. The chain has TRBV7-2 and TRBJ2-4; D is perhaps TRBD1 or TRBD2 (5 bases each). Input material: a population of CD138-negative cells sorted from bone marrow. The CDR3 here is CASGPRAGTLRENIQYF. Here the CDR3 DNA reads TGTGCCAGCGGCCCTAGGGCTGGGACGCTGAGGGAAAACATTCAGTACTTC.